The TCR beta chain under discussion was sequenced for a study of radiotherapy plus CTLA-4 blockade in lung cancer. In the case of this clone: As yet, its antigen is unknown.

V was pared by 5 bases and J by 1 base, with 12 bases between. The CDR3 totals 14 residues. The V gene's germline CDR1 is SGHTA and CDR2 FQGNSA. Study-level points and caveats: Reportedly, early blood T cell clone dynamics best predicted response, with interferon-beta.

Profiled with immunoSEQ multiplex PCR; TCRdb holds only in-frame clones, not every one. The sample holds roughly 120,000 clones, around 84% seen once. The rearrangement uses TRBV7-2 and TRBJ2-7; a weak D match, TRBD2 (6 bases). The clonotype originates from a human donor with non-small cell lung cancer that progressed on radiotherapy plus ipilimumab. Some clones in this sample may be carry-over from other donors' samples. This sample comprised peripheral blood, obtained from a patient treated with radiotherapy plus ipilimumab. CDR3 region: CASSPRLVSYEQYF. The CDR3 bases are TGTGCCAGCAGCCCCAGACTAGTTTCCTACGAGCAGTACTTC.